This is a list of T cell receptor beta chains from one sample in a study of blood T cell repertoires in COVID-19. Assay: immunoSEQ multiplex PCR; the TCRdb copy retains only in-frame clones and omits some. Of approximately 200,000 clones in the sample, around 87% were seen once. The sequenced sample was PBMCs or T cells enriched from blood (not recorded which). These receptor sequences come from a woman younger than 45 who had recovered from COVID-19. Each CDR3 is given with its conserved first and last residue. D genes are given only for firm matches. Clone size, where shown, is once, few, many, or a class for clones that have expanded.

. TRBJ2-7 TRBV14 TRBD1 TGTGCCAGCAGCCGGGACAGAAACTCCTACGAGCAGTACTTC CASSRDRNSYEQYF
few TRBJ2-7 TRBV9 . TGTGCCAGCAGCGTTGGGACTCTGTCCTACGAGCAGTACTTC CASSVGTLSYEQYF
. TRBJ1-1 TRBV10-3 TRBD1 TGTGCCATCAGCGCAGGGGGCTCGGACACTGAAGCTTTCTTT CAISAGGSDTEAFF
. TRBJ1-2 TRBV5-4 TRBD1 TGTGCCAGCAGCCTCAGACAGGGGAACTATGGCTACACCTTC CASSLRQGNYGYTF
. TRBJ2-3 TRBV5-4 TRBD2 TGTGCCAGCAGCTCGGGACTAGCGGGGCTAGATACGCAGTATTTT CASSSGLAGLDTQYF
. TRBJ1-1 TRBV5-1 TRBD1 TGCGCCAGCAGCTTGGGACAGGGGGGGCACACTGAAGCTTTCTTT CASSLGQGGHTEAFF
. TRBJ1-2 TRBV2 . TGTGCCAGCAGTCCCAGGGTAACGGACTATGGCTACACCTTC CASSPRVTDYGYTF
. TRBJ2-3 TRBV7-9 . TGTGCCAGCAGTACGAACAGGGTGGGCACAGATACGCAGTATTTT CASSTNRVGTDTQYF
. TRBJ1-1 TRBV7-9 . TGTGCCAGCAGCTTACAGGGGCGGAACACTGAAGCTTTCTTT CASSLQGRNTEAFF
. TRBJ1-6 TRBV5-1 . TGCGCCAGCAGCTTGGAACCGATGAGCTCCTATAATTCACCCCTCCACTTT CASSLEPMSSYNSPLHF
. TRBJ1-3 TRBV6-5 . TGTGCCAGCAGTTACTCGAAAGGAGCTGGAAACACCATATATTTT CASSYSKGAGNTIYF
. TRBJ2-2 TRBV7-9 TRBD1 TGTGCCAGCAGCGCCCCGGGACAGGGGGCCACCGGGGAGCTGTTTTTT CASSAPGQGATGELFF
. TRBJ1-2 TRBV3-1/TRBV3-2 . TGTGCCAGCAGCCAGGCCCCGGGGGGCGGCTACACCTTC CASSQAPGGGYTF
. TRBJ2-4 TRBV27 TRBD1 TGTGCCAGCAGTTTGGGGACAGGAGCGGCCAAAAACATTCAGTACTTC CASSLGTGAAKNIQYF
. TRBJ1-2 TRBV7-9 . TGTGCCAGCAGCCCGACAGGCCCAGGCTATGGCTACACCTTC CASSPTGPGYGYTF
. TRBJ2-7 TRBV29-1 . TGCAGCGTTGATAACCCGGACAGTCAATCCTACGAGCAGTACTTC CSVDNPDSQSYEQYF
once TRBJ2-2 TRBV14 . TGTGCCAGCAGCCAGAGCCCGTCTGTGGAGCTGTTTTTT CASSQSPSVELFF
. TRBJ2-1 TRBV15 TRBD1 TGTGCCACCAGCGACCACCGGGACAGGGGGAGGAATGAGCAGTTCTTC CATSDHRDRGRNEQFF
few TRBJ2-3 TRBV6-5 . TGTGCCAGCAGTCAACTACTAGCACCCGGGGATACGCAGTATTTT CASSQLLAPGDTQYF
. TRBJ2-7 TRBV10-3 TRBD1 TGTGCCATCAAACGGACAGGGGGACACGAGCAGTACTTC CAIKRTGGHEQYF
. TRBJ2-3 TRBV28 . TGTGCCAGCCCCCCCACGGGGGTAGGTAGCACAGATACGCAGTATTTT CASPPTGVGSTDTQYF
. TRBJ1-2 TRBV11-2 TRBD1 TGTGCCAGCAGCGGAACAGGGGAAGGCTACACCTTC CASSGTGEGYTF
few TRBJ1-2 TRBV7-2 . TGTGCCAGCAAAGAGGGGGAACCTTATGGCTACACCTTC CASKEGEPYGYTF
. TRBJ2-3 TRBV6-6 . TGTGCCAGCAGCTCCCTCCCGCCCACTATGAGCGGAGGTAGCACAGATACGCAGTATTTT CASSSLPPTMSGGSTDTQYF
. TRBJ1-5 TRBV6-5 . TGTGCCAGCAGTCTGGCAGTCAAACAGCCCCAGCATTTT CASSLAVKQPQHF
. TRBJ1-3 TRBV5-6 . TGTGCCAGCAGCGAACCGACAGAAGACTCTGGAAACACCATATATTTT CASSEPTEDSGNTIYF
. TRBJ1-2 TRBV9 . TGTGCCAGCAGCGTAGGGCAAGGGGCTAACTATGGCTACACCTTC CASSVGQGANYGYTF
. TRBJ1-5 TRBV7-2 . TGTGCCAGCAGCTTGGGGACTGTAAATCAGCCCCAGCATTTT CASSLGTVNQPQHF
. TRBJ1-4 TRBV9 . TGTGCCAGCAGCGTACAGGGGCGGTTTAATGAAAAACTGTTTTTT CASSVQGRFNEKLFF
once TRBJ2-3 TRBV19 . TGTGCCAGTAGTATGCGGGGTAGCACAGATACGCAGTATTTT CASSMRGSTDTQYF
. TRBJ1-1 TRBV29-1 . TGCAGCGTTGAATCAGGGTACGGTACTGAAGCTTTCTTT CSVESGYGTEAFF
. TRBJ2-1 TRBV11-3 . TGTGCCAGCAGCTTAGGGCGGGGTGAGCAGTTCTTC CASSLGRGEQFF
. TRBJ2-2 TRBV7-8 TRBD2 TGTGCCAGCAGCTACCGCGGGGGGGCTGACACCGGGGAGCTGTTTTTT CASSYRGGADTGELFF
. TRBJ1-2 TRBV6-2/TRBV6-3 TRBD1 TGTGCCAGCAGCCGAAGCCGGGACAGGGGGCGAGGCTACACCTTC CASSRSRDRGRGYTF
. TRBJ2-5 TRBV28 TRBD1 TGTGCCAGCAGAACGAACAGGGGGCGAGTAGAGACCCAGTACTTC CASRTNRGRVETQYF
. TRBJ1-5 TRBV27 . TGTGCCAGCAGTTTTTACCCCCCCAGGGGTCAGCCCCAGCATTTT CASSFYPPRGQPQHF
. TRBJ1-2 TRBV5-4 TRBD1 TGTGCCAGCAGCGGGACAGTAGGCTACACCTTC CASSGTVGYTF
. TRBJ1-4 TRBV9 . TGTGCCAGCAGCGTTGGAGGAGCTAATGAAAAACTGTTTTTT CASSVGGANEKLFF
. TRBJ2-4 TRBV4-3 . TGCGCCAGCAGCTTAAGACAGGCAGGGAACATTCAGTACTTC CASSLRQAGNIQYF
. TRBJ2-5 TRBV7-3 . TGTGCCAGCAGCTTAATAGGGGGCCAAGAGACCCAGTACTTC CASSLIGGQETQYF
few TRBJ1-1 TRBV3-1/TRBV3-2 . TGTGCCAGCAGTTACAGGGAGACCACTGAAGCTTTCTTT CASSYRETTEAFF
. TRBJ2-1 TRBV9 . TGTGCCAGCAGCCTCTCCGGGATCTACAATGAGCAGTTCTTC CASSLSGIYNEQFF
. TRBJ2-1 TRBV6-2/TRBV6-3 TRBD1 TGTGCCAGCAGTGCGACAGGGTACAATGAGCAGTTCTTC CASSATGYNEQFF
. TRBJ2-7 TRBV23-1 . TGCGCCAGCAGTCCACAGGCTGCGCTCCCTCCTGTCTCCTACGAGCAGTACTTC CASSPQAALPPVSYEQYF
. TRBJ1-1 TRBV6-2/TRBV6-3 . TGTGCCAGCAGTCTTGGACTTTCCGGAATGAACACTGAAGCTTTCTTT CASSLGLSGMNTEAFF
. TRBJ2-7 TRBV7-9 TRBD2 TGTGCCAGCAGTCGACGACTAGCGGGAGAGGGCCCCTACGAGCAGTACTTC CASSRRLAGEGPYEQYF
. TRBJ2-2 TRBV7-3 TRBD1 TGTGCCAGCAGCCCCGGGACAGGGAGGGAAGGGGAGCTGTTTTTT CASSPGTGREGELFF
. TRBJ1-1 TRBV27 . TGTGCCAGCATTGGGGGCATGAACACTGAAGCTTTCTTT CASIGGMNTEAFF
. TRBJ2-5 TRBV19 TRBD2 TGTGCCAGTAGATTGGAGCGGGGGAACCAAGAGACCCAGTACTTC CASRLERGNQETQYF
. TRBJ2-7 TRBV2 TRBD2 TGTGCCAGCAGTGTCCGGGGGGGCCCCTACGAGCAGTACTTC CASSVRGGPYEQYF
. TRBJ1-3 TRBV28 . TGTGCCAGCATTGAACAGGAACAAGCTAGAAACACCATATATTTT CASIEQEQARNTIYF
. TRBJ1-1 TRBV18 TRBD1 TGTGCCAGCTCGTCCGACAGGGTCGCTGAAGCTTTCTTT CASSSDRVAEAFF
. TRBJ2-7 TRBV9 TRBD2 TGTGCCAGCGGTCCGGGACTACCCTCCTACGAGCAGTACTTC CASGPGLPSYEQYF
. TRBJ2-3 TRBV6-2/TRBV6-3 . TGTGCCAGCAGCCGGATTAGGAGAACCAGCACAGATACGCAGTATTTT CASSRIRRTSTDTQYF